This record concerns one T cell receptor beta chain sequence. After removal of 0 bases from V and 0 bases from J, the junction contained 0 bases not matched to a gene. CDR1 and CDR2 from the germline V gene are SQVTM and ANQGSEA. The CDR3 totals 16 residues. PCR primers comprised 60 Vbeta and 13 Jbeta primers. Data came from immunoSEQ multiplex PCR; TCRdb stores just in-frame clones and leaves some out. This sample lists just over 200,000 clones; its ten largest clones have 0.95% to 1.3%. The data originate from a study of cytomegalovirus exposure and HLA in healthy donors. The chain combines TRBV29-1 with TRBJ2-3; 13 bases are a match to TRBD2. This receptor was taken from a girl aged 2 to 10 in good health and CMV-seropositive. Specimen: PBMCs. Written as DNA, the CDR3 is TGCAGCGTTGAAGAGGGACTAGCGGGGAGCACAGATACGCAGTATTTT. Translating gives CSVEEGLAGSTDTQYF.